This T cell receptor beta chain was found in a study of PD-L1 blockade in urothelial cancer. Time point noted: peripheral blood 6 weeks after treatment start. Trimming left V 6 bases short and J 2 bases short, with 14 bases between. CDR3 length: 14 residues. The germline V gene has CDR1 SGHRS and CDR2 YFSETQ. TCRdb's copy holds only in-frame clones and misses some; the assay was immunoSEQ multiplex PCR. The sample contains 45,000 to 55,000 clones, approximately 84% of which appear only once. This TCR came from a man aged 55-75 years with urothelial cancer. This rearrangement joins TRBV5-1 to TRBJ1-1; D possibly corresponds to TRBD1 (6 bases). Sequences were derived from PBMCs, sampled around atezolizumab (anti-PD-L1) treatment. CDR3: CASNPAGANTEAFF. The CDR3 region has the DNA TGCGCCAGCAACCCCGCGGGGGCCAACACTGAAGCTTTCTTT.